These 5 T cell receptor beta chains share one sample of origin, sequenced in a study of blood T cell repertoires in COVID-19. Repertoires were generated with immunoSEQ multiplex PCR, while TCRdb's copy carries only in-frame clones and drops some. The sample includes 230,000 or so clones, 75% to 85% of them seen just once. Input material: peripheral blood. These receptors came from a man aged 35-49 years who had recovered from COVID-19.

The chain carries TRBV2 and TRBJ1-1; D possibly corresponds to TRBD1 (6 bases). This CDR3 is built from 15 residues. V lost 6 bases to trimming and J lost 1 base, with 15 bases between them. CDR1 is SNHLY, CDR2 FYNNEI, per germline. The CDR3 spells CASRKEQGPNTEAFF. In DNA form, the CDR3 reads TGTGCCAGCAGGAAAGAACAGGGACCGAACACTGAAGCTTTCTTT.

The DNA for the CDR3 is TGTGCCAGCAGCCCTCCCACTAGCGTCGACACCGGGGAGCTGTTTTTT. It translates to CASSPPTSVDTGELFF. The gene calls are TRBV9 and TRBJ2-2; 7 positions agree with TRBD2. CDR3 length: 16 residues. Germline V gene data show CDR1 as SGDLS and CDR2 as YYNGEE. The V and J ends lost 4 bases and 3 bases, in that order; junction bases with no gene match: 9.

The V gene is TRBV27, the J gene TRBJ1-2, with D perhaps TRBD1 (6 bases). Trimming left V 5 bases short and J 8 bases short, with 15 bases between. The CDR3 totals 13 residues. Germline V gene sequence: CDR1 MNHEY, CDR2 SMNVEV (reference sequence). The CDR3 loop is CASSPGTRFGYTF. In DNA form, the CDR3 reads TGTGCCAGCAGTCCCGGGACACGCTTCGGCTACACCTTC.

V is TRBV5-1 and J is TRBJ2-1, with D perhaps matching TRBD2 (6 bases). Germline assignment: CDR1 SGHRS and CDR2 YFSETQ. The CDR3 loop spans 13 amino acids. Trimming cost V 5 bases and J 10 bases, with 16 bases left between them. This chain's CDR3 is CASRGLGFREQFF. CDR3 DNA: TGCGCCAGCAGGGGACTGGGCTTTAGGGAGCAGTTCTTC.

The chain has TRBV6-6 and TRBJ1-6, with TRBD1 matching 8 bases. In germline, CDR1 is MNHNY, CDR2 SVGAGI (reference sequence). V dropped 5 bases and J dropped 8; count of bases not matched to a gene: 8. This CDR3 spans 15 amino acids. As DNA, the CDR3 is TGTGCCAGCAGTCAACCACAGGGGGGGGATTCACCCCTCCACTTT. This sequence encodes CASSQPQGGDSPLHF.